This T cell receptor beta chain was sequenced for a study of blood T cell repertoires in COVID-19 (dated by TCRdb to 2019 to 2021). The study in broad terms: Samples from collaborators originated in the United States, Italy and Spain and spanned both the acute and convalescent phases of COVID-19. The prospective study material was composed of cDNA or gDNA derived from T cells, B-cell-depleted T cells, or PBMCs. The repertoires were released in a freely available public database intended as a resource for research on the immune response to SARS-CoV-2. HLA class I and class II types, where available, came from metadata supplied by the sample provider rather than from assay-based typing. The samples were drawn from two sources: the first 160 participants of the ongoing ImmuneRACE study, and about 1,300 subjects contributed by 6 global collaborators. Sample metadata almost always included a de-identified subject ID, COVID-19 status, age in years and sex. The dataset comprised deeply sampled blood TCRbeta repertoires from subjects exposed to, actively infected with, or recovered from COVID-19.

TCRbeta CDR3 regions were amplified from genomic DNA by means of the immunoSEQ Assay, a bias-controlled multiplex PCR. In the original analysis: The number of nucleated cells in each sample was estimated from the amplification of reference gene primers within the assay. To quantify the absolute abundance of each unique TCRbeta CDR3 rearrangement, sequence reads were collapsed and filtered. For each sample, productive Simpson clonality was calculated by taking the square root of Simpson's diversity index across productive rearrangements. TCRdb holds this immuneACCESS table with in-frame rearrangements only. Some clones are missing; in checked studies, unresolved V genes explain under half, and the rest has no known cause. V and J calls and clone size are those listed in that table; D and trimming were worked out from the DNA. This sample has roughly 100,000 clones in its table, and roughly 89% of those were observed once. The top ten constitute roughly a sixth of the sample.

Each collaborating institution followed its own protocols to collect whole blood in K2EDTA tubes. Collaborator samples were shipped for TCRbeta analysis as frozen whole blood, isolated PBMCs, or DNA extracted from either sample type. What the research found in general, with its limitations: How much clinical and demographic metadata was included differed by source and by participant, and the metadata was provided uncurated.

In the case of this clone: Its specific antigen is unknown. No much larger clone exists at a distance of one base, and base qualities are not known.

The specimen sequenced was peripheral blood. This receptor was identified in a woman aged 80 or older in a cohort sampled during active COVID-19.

The CDR3 protein is CASSHTGGQDTQYF. The DNA sequence is TGTGCCAGCAGCCATACGGGGGGCCAAGATACGCAGTATTTT. The chain is assembled from TRBV14 and TRBJ2-3; possibly the D gene is TRBD2, per 7 matching bases. The germline V gene encodes CDR1 SGHDN and CDR2 FVKESK. From the cysteine up to the phenylalanine, the CDR3 has a length of 14 residues. The only DNA kept is the CDR3, 42 bases in frame from the first base. V and J lose 3 bases and 5 bases, and a span of 12 bases separates them. Full variable domain (CDR3 extended with the reference TRBV14 and TRBJ2-3 proteins): EAGVTQFPSHSVIEKGQTVTLRCDPISGHDNLYWYRRVMGKEIKFLLHFVKESKQDESGMPNNRFLAERTGGTYSTLKVQPAELEDSGVYFCASSHTGGQDTQYFGPGTRLTVL.